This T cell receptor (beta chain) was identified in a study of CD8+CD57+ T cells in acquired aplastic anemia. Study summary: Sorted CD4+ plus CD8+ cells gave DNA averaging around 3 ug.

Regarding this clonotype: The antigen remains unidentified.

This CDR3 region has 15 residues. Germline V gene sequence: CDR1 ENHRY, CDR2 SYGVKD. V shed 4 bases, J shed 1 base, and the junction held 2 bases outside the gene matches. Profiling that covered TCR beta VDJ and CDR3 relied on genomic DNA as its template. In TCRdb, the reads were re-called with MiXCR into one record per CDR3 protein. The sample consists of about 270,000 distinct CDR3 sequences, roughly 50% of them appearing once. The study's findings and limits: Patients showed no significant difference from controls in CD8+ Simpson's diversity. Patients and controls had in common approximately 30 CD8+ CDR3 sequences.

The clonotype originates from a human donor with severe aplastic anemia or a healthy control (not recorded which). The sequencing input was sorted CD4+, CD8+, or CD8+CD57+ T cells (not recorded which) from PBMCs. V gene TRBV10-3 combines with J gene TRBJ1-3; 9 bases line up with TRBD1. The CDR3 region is CAISGGTGSGNTIYF. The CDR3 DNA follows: TGTGCCATCAGTGGCGGGACAGGGTCTGGAAACACCATATATTTT.